The entry below describes one TCR beta chain. The antigen is not known. The entry originates in a study of T cell responses to AZD1222 COVID-19 vaccine. Study observations and caveats: White British ancestry dominated among donors, who included more females, and clonal diversity was possibly underestimated.

Between the trimmed V and J ends, which lost 7 bases and 8 bases, there was a span of 14 bases. Germline V gene sequence: CDR1 MDHEN, CDR2 SYDVKM. The CDR3 covers 12 residues. The protocol was immunoSEQ multiplex PCR, while the TCRdb copy is restricted to in-frame clones and leaves out a portion. The sample includes roughly 97,000 clones, roughly 86% seen only once; the top ten take about 3.1%. The sample consisted of peripheral blood, taken 28 days after the second dose of the MenACWY control vaccine. This clonotype was obtained from an adult who received the MenACWY meningococcal vaccine as a control. The chain employs TRBV28 and TRBJ1-2; no clear D gene. The CDR3 coding sequence is TGTGCCAGCAACTACGGGCCTCAGGGCTACACCTTC. Translating gives CASNYGPQGYTF.